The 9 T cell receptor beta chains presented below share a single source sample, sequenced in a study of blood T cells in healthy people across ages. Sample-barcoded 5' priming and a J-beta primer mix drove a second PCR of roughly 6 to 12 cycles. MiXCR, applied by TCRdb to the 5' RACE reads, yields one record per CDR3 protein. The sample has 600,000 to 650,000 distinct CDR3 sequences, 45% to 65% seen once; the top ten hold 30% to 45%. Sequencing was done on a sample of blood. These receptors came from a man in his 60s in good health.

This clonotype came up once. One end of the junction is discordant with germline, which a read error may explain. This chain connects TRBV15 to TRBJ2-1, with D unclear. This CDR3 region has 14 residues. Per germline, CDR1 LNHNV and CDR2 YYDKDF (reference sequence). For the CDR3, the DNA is TGTGCTACCAGCAGAGAGCTGGGTTTCGAGACCCAGTTCTTC. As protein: CATSRELGFETQFF. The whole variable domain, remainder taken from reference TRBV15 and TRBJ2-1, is DAMVIQNPRYQVTQFGKPVTLSCSQTLNHNVMYWYQQKSSQAPKLLFHYYDKDFNNEADTPDNFQSRRPNTSFCFLDIRSPGLGDTAMYLCATSRELGFETQFFGPGTRLTVL.

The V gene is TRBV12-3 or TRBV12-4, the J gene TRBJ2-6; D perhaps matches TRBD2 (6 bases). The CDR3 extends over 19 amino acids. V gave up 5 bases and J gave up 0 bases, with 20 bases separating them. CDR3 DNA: TGTGCCAGCAGTCCGGGCCGGCGGGGCATCAACTCTGGGGCCAACGTCCTGACTTTC. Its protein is CASSPGRRGINSGANVLTF.

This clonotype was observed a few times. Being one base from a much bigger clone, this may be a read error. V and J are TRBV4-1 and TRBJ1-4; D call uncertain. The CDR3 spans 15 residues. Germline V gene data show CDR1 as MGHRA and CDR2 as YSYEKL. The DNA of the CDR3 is TGCGCCAGCGGCCAATTTCGCAACCCACGTGAAAAACTGTTTTTT. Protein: CASGQFRNPREKLFF.

CDR3 in DNA: TGCAGTGGGACTAGCGGGGGGAGTGAGCAGTTCTTC. Translation gives CSGTSGGSEQFF. The rearrangement links TRBV20-1 to TRBJ2-1, with 14 bases matching TRBD2. V lost 7 bases and J lost 9; bases outside the gene matches: 2. The CDR3 is 12 amino acids. Looked up from germline, CDR1 is DFQATT and CDR2 is SNEGSKA (reference sequence).

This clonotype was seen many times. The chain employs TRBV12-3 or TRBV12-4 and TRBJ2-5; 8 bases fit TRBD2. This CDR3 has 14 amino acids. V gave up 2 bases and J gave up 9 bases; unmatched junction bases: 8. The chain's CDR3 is CASSLFGGEDPQYF. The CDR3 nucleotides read TGTGCCAGCAGTTTATTCGGGGGGGAGGATCCCCAGTACTTC.

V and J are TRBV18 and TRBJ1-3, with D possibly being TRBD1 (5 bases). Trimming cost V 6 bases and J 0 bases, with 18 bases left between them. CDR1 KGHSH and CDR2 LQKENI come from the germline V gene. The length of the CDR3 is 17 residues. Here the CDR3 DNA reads TGTGCCAGCTCGCCAAGCGGGGCTCAGAGCTCTGGAAACACCATATATTTT. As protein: CASSPSGAQSSGNTIYF. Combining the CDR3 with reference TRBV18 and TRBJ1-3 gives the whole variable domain NAGVMQNPRHLVRRRGQEARLRCSPMKGHSHVYWYRQLPEEGLKFMVYLQKENIIDESGMPKERFSAEFPKEGPSILRIQQVVRGDSAAYFCASSPSGAQSSGNTIYFGEGSWLTVV.

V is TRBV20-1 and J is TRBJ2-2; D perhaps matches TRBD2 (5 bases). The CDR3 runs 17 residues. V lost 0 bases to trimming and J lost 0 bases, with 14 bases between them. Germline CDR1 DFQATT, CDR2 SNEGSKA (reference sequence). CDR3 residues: CSARDASGPANTGELFF. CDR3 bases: TGCAGTGCTAGAGATGCCAGCGGACCCGCGAACACCGGGGAGCTGTTTTTT.

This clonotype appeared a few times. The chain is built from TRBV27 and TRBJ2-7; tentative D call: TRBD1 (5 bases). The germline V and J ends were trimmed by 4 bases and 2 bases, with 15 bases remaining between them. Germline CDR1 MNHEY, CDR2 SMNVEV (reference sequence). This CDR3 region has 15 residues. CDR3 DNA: TGTGCCAGCAGTTCTGCCGACAGTCCACCCTACGAGCAGTACTTC. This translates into CASSSADSPPYEQYF.

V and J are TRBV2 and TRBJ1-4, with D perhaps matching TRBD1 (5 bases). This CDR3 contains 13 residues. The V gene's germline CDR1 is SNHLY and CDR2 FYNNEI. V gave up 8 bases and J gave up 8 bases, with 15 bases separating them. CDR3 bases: TGTGCCAGCCGGCAGGGCCTAGGGGAAAAACTGTTTTTT. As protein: CASRQGLGEKLFF.